The present T cell receptor (beta chain) was sequenced within a study of shared clonotypes between healthy human individuals. Libraries were prepared by immunoSEQ multiplex PCR; TCRdb keeps only in-frame clonotypes and omits some of them. The sample carries hundreds of thousands of clones, around 93% recorded once. Trimming shortened V by 0 bases and J by 3 bases, and 8 bases separated the two germline ends. This CDR3 spans 15 amino acids. Germline values: CDR1 MNHNS, CDR2 SASEGT. CD8 cells classed as naive were CD45RO-negative and positively selected for CCR7, excluding terminally differentiated effector memory CD45RA+ cells.

Sequenced material: naive CD8+ T cells sorted from blood. This receptor was obtained from a man under 40 in good health. The chain joins TRBV6-1 to TRBJ2-2; D ambiguous. CDR3 sequence reads: CASSEAAGYTGELFF. Here the CDR3 DNA reads TGTGCCAGCAGTGAAGCCGCCGGGTACACCGGGGAGCTGTTTTTT.